The 27 T cell receptor beta chains reported below all come from one sample, sequenced in a study of human T cells and chemical hapten exposure. Time point given: patch test 3, about 24 weeks after DPC sensitization. As to treatment: therapeutic diphenylcyclopropenone sensitization with weekly scalp DPC. Via MiXCR, TCRdb re-called the RACE reads, giving one row per CDR3 protein. This sample has about 190,000 distinct CDR3 sequences, with around a quarter found just once. The material was whole blood, obtained in connection with sensitization to the hapten diphenylcyclopropenone (DPC). The receptors were gathered from a woman aged 40-49 years with alopecia areata. Some clones in this sample may be carry-over from other donors' samples.

This chain connects TRBV6-2 or TRBV6-3 to TRBJ2-1, with a tentative D call TRBD1 (5 bases). Trimming removed 10 bases at V and 4 bases at J, with 17 bases between. Germline-derived CDR1 and CDR2 are MNHEY and SVGEGT. CDR3 length: 14 amino acids. This CDR3 is CAIRAVRSYNEQFF. In DNA form, the CDR3 reads TGTGCCATCAGGGCCGTTAGATCATACAATGAGCAGTTCTTC.

V and J are TRBV5-1 and TRBJ2-7; TRBD1 matches at 8 bases. Trimming removed 2 bases from V and 7 bases from J; junction bases left unmatched: 8. This CDR3 spans 14 amino acids. Germline V gene data show CDR1 as SGHRS and CDR2 as YFSETQ. CDR3 loop: CASSFGQGAREQYF. The CDR3, as DNA: TGCGCCAGCAGCTTTGGGCAGGGGGCCCGGGAGCAGTACTTC.

The chain is built from TRBV10-3 and TRBJ2-7; TRBD2 is a possible D gene (6 bases). V was cut by 3 bases and J by 3 bases, with 9 bases left in between. The CDR3 is 13 residues long. The germline V gene encodes CDR1 ENHRY and CDR2 SYGVKD. CDR3 in DNA: TGTGCCATCAGTGACGGGACTCTCTACGAGCAGTACTTC. Translating gives CAISDGTLYEQYF.

This clonotype occurred many times. The chain links TRBV29-1 to TRBJ2-5; D may be TRBD1 (5 bases). From germline, CDR1 is SQVTM and CDR2 ANQGSEA. The V gene lost 4 bases and the J gene lost 1 base, with 10 bases spanning the gap. The CDR3 loop spans 13 amino acids. In nucleotides, the CDR3 is TGCAGCGTTGTCAGGACACTCCAAGAGACCCAGTACTTC. Its protein is CSVVRTLQETQYF.

This clonotype appeared a few times. The chain recombines TRBV4-1 with TRBJ2-4; D perhaps matches TRBD2 (6 bases). Trimming stripped 3 bases from V and 0 bases from J, with 15 bases between. CDR3 size: 17 residues. CDR1 and CDR2 (germline): MGHRA, YSYEKL. CDR3 loop: CASSHEKLGGAKNIQYF. CDR3 in DNA: TGCGCCAGCAGCCATGAAAAGCTGGGGGGAGCCAAAAACATTCAGTACTTC.

This clonotype was found a few times. The chain carries TRBV7-2 and TRBJ2-5; 7 nucleotides agree with TRBD1. From germline, CDR1 is SGHTA and CDR2 FQGNSA. The V segment lost 4 bases and the J segment 2 bases; nucleotides outside the gene matches: 7. CDR3 length equals 15 residues. DNA of the CDR3: TGTGCCAGCAGCTCAGAGGGACAGACACAAGAGACCCAGTACTTC. Amino acid sequence: CASSSEGQTQETQYF. Looking up the rest from reference TRBV7-2 and TRBJ2-5 gives the full variable domain: GAGVSQSPSNKVTEKGKDVELRCDPISGHTALYWYRQSLGQGLEFLIYFQGNSAPDKSGLPSDRFSAERTGGSVSTLTIQRTQQEDSAVYLCASSSEGQTQETQYFGPGTRLLVL.

The genes are TRBV16 and TRBJ1-6; no reliable D call. Germline CDR1 and CDR2: KGHSY and FQNENV. With 0 bases removed from V and 7 bases from J, the gap between germline ends came to 4 bases. CDR3 length equals 13 residues. The CDR3 sequence is CASSQSWNSPLHF. Here the CDR3 DNA reads TGTGCCAGCAGCCAATCTTGGAATTCACCCCTCCACTTT.

The genes are TRBV7-2 and TRBJ1-3, with D possibly matching TRBD1 (6 bases). CDR1 and CDR2 (germline): SGHTA, FQGNSA. The CDR3 is 14 amino acids. Trimming took off 7 bases at V and 2 bases at J, with 12 bases between the two ends. The CDR3 coding sequence is TGTGCCAGCACAATACAGGGAACTGGAAACACCATATATTTT. Residues: CASTIQGTGNTIYF.

CDR3 coding DNA: TGTGCCAGCAGCCAGGGACGAGGGGAAGAGACCCAGTACTTC. Translated, it gives CASSQGRGEETQYF. V and J are TRBV6-2 or TRBV6-3 and TRBJ2-5; D possibly uses TRBD1 or TRBD2 (5 bases each). V dropped 6 bases and J dropped 3 bases, with 14 bases sitting between them. This CDR3 spans 14 amino acids. The germline gives CDR1 MNHEY, CDR2 SVGEGT.

This clonotype was observed a few times. In DNA form, the CDR3 reads TGTGCCAGCAGCGACGGCGGACAGGCGACGCAGTATTTT. This translates into CASSDGGQATQYF. V is TRBV25-1 and J is TRBJ2-3, with TRBD1 identical over 7 bases. Germline CDR1 and CDR2: MGHDK and SYGVNS. V shed 6 bases, J shed 9 bases, and the junction held 9 bases outside the gene matches. There are 13 residues in the CDR3.

V usage is TRBV29-1 and J usage is TRBJ1-2; D ambiguous. The V end lost 0 bases, the J end lost 5 bases, and 13 bases lay between the germline ends. The CDR3 has 14 amino acids. Germline V CDR1 and CDR2: SQVTM, ANQGSEA. The CDR3 DNA reads as TGCAGCGTTGAAGATCGGCAGGTCAAGTATGGCTACACCTTC. This encodes CSVEDRQVKYGYTF.

In its sample, this clonotype was seen a few times. V and J are TRBV6-5 and TRBJ2-1; 9 bases are a match to TRBD2. Germline V CDR1 and CDR2: MNHEY, SVGAGI. After removal of 1 base from V and 10 bases from J, the junction contained 8 bases not matched to a gene. There are 15 residues in the CDR3. CDR3 bases: TGTGCCAGCAGTTACTTGGTAGCGGGAGTGGAAGAGCAGTTCTTC. Translation gives CASSYLVAGVEEQFF.

The chain has TRBV7-9 and TRBJ1-4; D uncertain. The CDR3 sequence is 14 residues long. V was pared by 1 base and J by 5 bases, with 8 bases between. Germline CDR1 is SEHNR and CDR2 is FQNEAQ (reference sequence). The CDR3 sequence: CASSLGRPNEKLFF. CDR3 sequence (DNA): TGTGCCAGCAGCTTAGGTCGGCCGAATGAAAAACTGTTTTTT.

This clonotype has at least ten counts. The chain recombines TRBV2 with TRBJ2-3, with no clear D. V was clipped by 1 base and J by 6 bases, with 20 bases between them. This CDR3 comprises 17 residues. The germline V gene encodes CDR1 SNHLY and CDR2 FYNNEI. DNA for the CDR3: TGTGCCAGCAGTGAAGAGAGGCGACTCAAAGGTTCGGATACGCAGTATTTT. Residues: CASSEERRLKGSDTQYF.

The genes are TRBV6-5 and TRBJ2-1; 11 bases match TRBD2. Losses at the gene ends were 2 bases for V and 8 bases for J; bases not matched to a gene: 8. The CDR3 sequence is 16 residues long. Per germline, CDR1 MNHEY and CDR2 SVGAGI. The CDR3 loop reads CASSYLSGRAVYEQFF. The CDR3 DNA reads as TGTGCCAGCAGTTACCTTAGCGGGAGGGCCGTCTATGAGCAGTTCTTC.

This clonotype was observed many times. The chain couples TRBV28 to TRBJ2-1; D gene uncertain. CDR1 MDHEN and CDR2 SYDVKM come from the germline V gene. V was shortened by 3 bases and J by 3 bases, with 9 bases between the two germline ends. CDR3 length: 14 amino acids. Here the CDR3 reads CASSLPRFYNEQFF. The CDR3, as DNA: TGTGCCAGCAGTTTGCCCCGGTTCTACAATGAGCAGTTCTTC. Full variable domain (rest looked up from reference TRBV28 and TRBJ2-1): DVKVTQSSRYLVKRTGEKVFLECVQDMDHENMFWYRQDPGLGLRLIYFSYDVKMKEKGDIPEGYSVSREKKERFSLILESASTNQTSMYLCASSLPRFYNEQFFGPGTRLTVL.

This CDR3 is CASSLSQNTGELFF. The DNA for the CDR3 is TGTGCCAGCAGCTTAAGCCAGAACACCGGGGAGCTGTTTTTT. This sequence joins TRBV7-3 and TRBJ2-2; D not resolved. In germline, CDR1 is SGHTA, CDR2 FQGTGA. V was pared by 1 base and J by 1 base, with 4 bases between. The CDR3 runs 14 residues.

J is TRBJ1-1 and V is TRBV28; D gene ambiguous. Looked up from germline, CDR1 is MDHEN and CDR2 is SYDVKM. V was cut by 7 bases and J by 7 bases, with 13 bases left in between. This CDR3 contains 12 residues. The CDR3 spells CASTQKSSEAFF. The CDR3 DNA follows: TGTGCCAGCACCCAAAAATCGAGTGAAGCTTTCTTT.

The V and J genes are TRBV28 and TRBJ2-7; TRBD1 aligns across 8 bases. Germline lookup yields CDR1 MDHEN and CDR2 SYDVKM. V dropped 3 bases and J dropped 7; count of bases not matched to a gene: 11. The CDR3 covers 15 residues. CDR3 in amino acids: CASSFIGTGGREQYF. CDR3 nucleotides: TGTGCCAGCAGTTTTATCGGGACAGGTGGGCGGGAGCAGTACTTC.

The chain carries TRBV15 and TRBJ2-2; the D gene is possibly TRBD2 (5 bases). The CDR3 runs 17 residues. Per germline, CDR1 LNHNV and CDR2 YYDKDF (reference sequence). V dropped 5 bases and J dropped 6 bases, with 22 bases sitting between them. CDR3: CATSGRTSGSQPGELFF. The CDR3 bases are TGTGCCACCAGCGGCAGAACGAGCGGTAGTCAGCCCGGGGAGCTGTTTTTT.

This rearrangement joins TRBV4-2 to TRBJ1-3; D gene ambiguous. The CDR3 is 14 amino acids. The ends were cut back, 0 bases at V and 4 bases at J, with 7 bases in the middle. The germline V gene encodes CDR1 LGHNA and CDR2 YNFKEQ. CDR3 amino acids: CASSQDSPGNTIYF. Written as DNA, the CDR3 is TGTGCCAGCAGCCAAGATTCTCCCGGAAACACCATATATTTT.

This chain uses TRBV12-3 or TRBV12-4 with TRBJ2-5, with a possible D match to TRBD2 (6 bases). Trimming stripped 7 bases from V and 2 bases from J, with 11 bases between. The CDR3 is 13 amino acids. The CDR3 DNA reads TGTGCCAGCAAGGCGGGGCCGCAAGAGACCCAGTACTTC. This gives the protein CASKAGPQETQYF.

This clonotype turned up a few times. The gene calls are TRBV7-8 and TRBJ2-1; possibly TRBD2 for D (6 bases). Germline V gene sequence: CDR1 SGHVS, CDR2 FQNEAQ. Between the trimmed V and J ends, which lost 7 bases and 2 bases, there was a span of 15 bases. The CDR3 extends over 15 amino acids. The CDR3 region has the DNA TGTGCCAGCACCTCGTTAGCGGCTACCTACAATGAGCAGTTCTTC. Its protein is CASTSLAATYNEQFF.

This clonotype has a handful of counts. The V and J genes are TRBV4-1 and TRBJ1-5; D is unresolved. Germline loops: CDR1 MGHRA, CDR2 YSYEKL. This CDR3 has 13 residues. V dropped 2 bases and J dropped 4 bases, with 6 bases sitting between them. CDR3 nucleotides: TGCGCCAGCAGCCAACGGGGAAATCAGCCCCAGCATTTT. Translated: CASSQRGNQPQHF.

This clonotype was detected only a few times. As DNA, the CDR3 is TGCAGCGCCAGGTCAGCTAACTATGGCTACACCTTC. Encoded protein: CSARSANYGYTF. The chain carries TRBV29-1 and TRBJ1-2; the D is unclear. This CDR3 comprises 12 residues. V shed 7 bases and J shed 0 bases, with 9 bases lying between them. Germline V gene lookup returns CDR1 SQVTM and CDR2 ANQGSEA.

There are a few counts of this clonotype. The CDR3 DNA reads as TGTGCCAGCATCGGGGGCAGGGAGAGACATGGCTACACCTTC. As protein: CASIGGRERHGYTF. The V gene is TRBV6-2 or TRBV6-3, the J gene TRBJ1-2, with D tentatively TRBD1 (6 bases). CDR3 size: 14 residues. Germline V gene sequence: CDR1 MNHEY, CDR2 SVGEGT. Trimming pared 7 bases from V and 6 bases from J, leaving 18 bases between.

The rearrangement joins TRBV29-1 to TRBJ2-3; the D gene is possibly TRBD1 (7 bases). Looked up from germline, CDR1 is SQVTM and CDR2 is ANQGSEA. The CDR3 loop spans 14 amino acids. Deletions cut 8 bases from V and 0 bases from J, with 15 bases between. The CDR3 nucleotides are TGCAGCTTTTACAGGGGAGGTAGCACAGATACGCAGTATTTT. Amino acid sequence: CSFYRGGSTDTQYF.